A single sample is the source of the 32 T cell receptor beta chains below, sequenced in a study of blood T cell repertoires in COVID-19. Generated by immunoSEQ multiplex PCR, the TCRdb table keeps only in-frame clones and is missing some. Among 90,000 to 120,000 clones, about 80% were seen once, and the ten largest hold 26%. Sequenced material: peripheral blood. The source of these receptors is a man in his fifties or sixties with acute or convalescent COVID-19.

The chain uses TRBV2 and TRBJ1-1; no clear D. The CDR3 consists of 13 residues. The V and J ends lost 4 bases and 1 base respectively, with 7 bases between them. Germline CDR1 is SNHLY and CDR2 is FYNNEI. The CDR3 sequence is CASSGEGNTEAFF. Written as DNA, the CDR3 is TGTGCCAGCAGTGGGGAGGGGAACACTGAAGCTTTCTTT.

The gene calls are TRBV11-2 and TRBJ2-5; 9 nucleotides align to TRBD2. The V gene end was trimmed by 0 bases and the J gene end by 1 base; junction bases not matched to a gene: 3. The CDR3 covers 16 residues. CDR1 is SGHAT, CDR2 FQNNGV, per germline. CDR3 protein: CASSLDPSGVQETQYF. Here the CDR3 DNA reads TGTGCCAGCAGCTTAGATCCTAGCGGGGTCCAAGAGACCCAGTACTTC.

This chain uses TRBV7-2 with TRBJ1-2, with D perhaps TRBD1 (5 bases). The germline V gene has CDR1 SGHTA and CDR2 FQGNSA. V dropped 5 bases and J dropped 8 bases, with 12 bases sitting between them. The CDR3 sequence is 12 residues long. In nucleotides, the CDR3 is TGTGCCAGCAGCGTCGACAGCTGGGGCTACACCTTC. Protein: CASSVDSWGYTF.

This clone was detected once. This chain connects TRBV27 to TRBJ2-7; 10 bases agree with TRBD1. The CDR3 is 14 residues long. Germline CDR1 is MNHEY and CDR2 is SMNVEV (reference sequence). With V trimmed by 5 bases and J by 5 bases, 6 bases remained unmatched. CDR3 region: CASSMTGGYHEQYF. The CDR3 coding sequence is TGTGCCAGCAGTATGACAGGGGGCTACCACGAGCAGTACTTC.

This sequence joins TRBV19 and TRBJ1-2, with D perhaps matching TRBD1 (5 bases). The ends were cut back, 3 bases at V and 4 bases at J, with 9 bases in the middle. The CDR3 is made up of 13 amino acids. The germline V gene encodes CDR1 LNHDA and CDR2 SQIVND (reference sequence). The CDR3, as DNA: TGTGCCAGTAGTATTAACACAGGCTATGGCTACACCTTC. Translating gives CASSINTGYGYTF.

V is TRBV15 and J is TRBJ1-4; D remains ambiguous. Trimming shortened V by 4 bases and J by 8 bases, and 14 bases separated the two germline ends. The CDR3 sequence is 14 residues long. From germline, CDR1 is LNHNV and CDR2 YYDKDF (reference sequence). This CDR3 reads CATSKGVGREKLFF. CDR3 in DNA: TGTGCCACCAGCAAGGGAGTAGGGAGAGAAAAACTGTTTTTT. Full variable domain (outside the CDR3, taken from reference TRBV15 and TRBJ1-4): DAMVIQNPRYQVTQFGKPVTLSCSQTLNHNVMYWYQQKSSQAPKLLFHYYDKDFNNEADTPDNFQSRRPNTSFCFLDIRSPGLGDTAMYLCATSKGVGREKLFFGSGTQLSVL.

The chain links TRBV12-5 to TRBJ1-2; no definite D call. Germline CDR1 is LGHNT and CDR2 is FRNRAP. The CDR3 is 13 residues long. Trimming took off 1 base at V and 8 bases at J, with 11 bases between the two ends. The CDR3 loop reads CASGLGRANGYTF. The CDR3 nucleotides are TGTGCTAGTGGTTTGGGTAGAGCGAACGGCTACACCTTC. Looking up the rest from reference TRBV12-5 and TRBJ1-2 gives the full variable domain: DARVTQTPRHKVTEMGQEVTMRCQPILGHNTVFWYRQTMMQGLELLAYFRNRAPLDDSGMPKDRFSAEMPDATLATLKIQPSEPRDSAVYFCASGLGRANGYTFGSGTRLTVV.

V is TRBV10-3 and J is TRBJ2-1, with 11 bases matching TRBD2. The V gene's germline CDR1 is ENHRY and CDR2 SYGVKD. Unmatched junction bases numbered 2, after V lost 6 bases and J lost 1 base. There are 15 residues in the CDR3. The CDR3 reads CAISTSGRSYNEQFF. The CDR3 region has the DNA TGTGCCATCAGCACTAGCGGGAGATCCTACAATGAGCAGTTCTTC.

V and J are TRBV7-6 and TRBJ2-1; 13 nucleotides match TRBD2. Looked up from germline, CDR1 is SGHVS and CDR2 is FNYEAQ. The CDR3 extends over 15 amino acids. V lost 2 bases and J lost 9; bases outside the gene matches: 4. The CDR3 nucleotides read TGTGCCAGCAGCTTATATGGACTAGCGGGAGTTGAGCAGTTCTTC. Encoded protein: CASSLYGLAGVEQFF.

The CDR3 protein is CASGFFPAREGLGEQFF. CDR3 DNA: TGTGCTAGTGGTTTCTTCCCCGCGAGGGAGGGCCTGGGGGAGCAGTTCTTC. The chain recombines TRBV12-5 with TRBJ2-1; TRBD2 aligns across 7 bases. CDR1 is LGHNT and CDR2 is FRNRAP in the germline V gene. CDR3 length: 17 residues. Unmatched junction bases numbered 18, after V lost 3 bases and J lost 10 bases.

The CDR3 nucleotides read TGCGCCAGCAGCGTGGACAGGGTAAATGAGCAGTTCTTC. Amino acids: CASSVDRVNEQFF. The chain is built from TRBV5-1 and TRBJ2-1; TRBD1 aligns across 8 bases. After removal of 4 bases from V and 7 bases from J, the junction contained 4 bases not matched to a gene. Germline V gene lookup returns CDR1 SGHRS and CDR2 YFSETQ. CDR3 length: 13 residues. Full variable domain (remainder filled in from reference TRBV5-1 and TRBJ2-1): KAGVTQTPRYLIKTRGQQVTLSCSPISGHRSVSWYQQTPGQGLQFLFEYFSETQRNKGNFPGRFSGRQFSNSRSEMNVSTLELGDSALYLCASSVDRVNEQFFGPGTRLTVL.

V is TRBV2 and J is TRBJ1-1, with D unclear. Germline values: CDR1 SNHLY, CDR2 FYNNEI. V was cut by 0 bases and J by 13 bases, with 15 bases left in between. This CDR3 region has 13 residues. Here the CDR3 reads CASSEALPLEGFF. The CDR3 nucleotides are TGTGCCAGCAGTGAAGCGCTACCTCTGGAGGGTTTCTTT.

V and J are TRBV24-1 and TRBJ2-3, with 10 bases fitting TRBD2. CDR1 and CDR2 (germline): KGHDR, SFDVKD. V lost 3 bases and J lost 6; bases outside the gene matches: 11. The length of the CDR3 is 17 residues. CDR3: CATSDPRLAGVADTQYF. The CDR3 DNA reads TGTGCCACCAGTGATCCCCGCCTAGCGGGAGTTGCGGATACGCAGTATTTT.

The genes are TRBV5-1 and TRBJ2-5, with D possibly matching TRBD2 (5 bases). Trimming took off 0 bases at V and 7 bases at J, with 13 bases between the two ends. This CDR3 has 14 residues. Germline assignment: CDR1 SGHRS and CDR2 YFSETQ. The CDR3 nucleotides read TGCGCCAGCAGCTTGGGGGCCGGGGAGAGGACCCAGTACTTC. It is translated as CASSLGAGERTQYF.

The gene calls are TRBV7-2 and TRBJ2-5; D gene unclear. CDR1 SGHTA and CDR2 FQGNSA come from the germline V gene. Deletions cut 5 bases from V and 4 bases from J, with 23 bases between. The CDR3 loop spans 17 amino acids. CDR3 sequence: CASSRNGVGSMGETQYF. The CDR3 DNA sequence: TGTGCCAGCAGCCGTAACGGAGTCGGTAGCATGGGAGAGACCCAGTACTTC.

A single count supports this clone. The CDR3 is CASSLSGTANTGELFF. The CDR3 DNA reads TGCGCCAGCAGCTTATCCGGGACAGCGAACACCGGGGAGCTGTTTTTT. V usage is TRBV5-1 and J usage is TRBJ2-2, with 7 bases fitting TRBD1. Trimming cost V 2 bases and J 0 bases; bases outside gene matches: 4. CDR1 is SGHRS, CDR2 YFSETQ, per germline. The CDR3 has 16 residues.

The rearrangement links TRBV27 to TRBJ2-1, with D perhaps matching TRBD2 (5 bases). This CDR3 is 14 amino acids long. V was trimmed by 3 bases and J by 4 bases, leaving 10 bases between them. Germline V lookup: CDR1 MNHEY, CDR2 SMNVEV (reference sequence). CDR3 loop: CASSFGLEYNEQFF. CDR3 DNA: TGTGCCAGCAGTTTCGGACTGGAGTACAATGAGCAGTTCTTC.

The chain couples TRBV4-1 to TRBJ2-1, with TRBD2 identical over 14 bases. V shed 0 bases and J 7 bases; nucleotides not matched to a gene: 5. This CDR3 has 17 residues. The germline gives CDR1 MGHRA, CDR2 YSYEKL. The CDR3 here is CASSQDFRTSGGNEQFF. The CDR3 nucleotides are TGCGCCAGCAGCCAAGATTTTAGGACTAGCGGGGGGAATGAGCAGTTCTTC.

The genes are TRBV5-4 and TRBJ2-7, with TRBD2 matching over 16 bases. V was pared by 3 bases and J by 6 bases, with 6 bases of the junction left unmatched. Germline V gene lookup returns CDR1 SGHNT and CDR2 YYREEE (reference sequence). The CDR3 has 16 amino acids. The CDR3 reads CASSSGTSGREGEQYV. The CDR3 bases are TGTGCCAGCAGCTCGGGGACTAGCGGGAGGGAAGGCGAGCAGTACGTC.

V gene TRBV27 combines with J gene TRBJ1-1; TRBD1 matches 10 bases. Trimming at V came to 3 bases and at J to 2 bases, leaving 6 bases not matched to a gene. Per germline, CDR1 MNHEY and CDR2 SMNVEV (reference sequence). The length of the CDR3 is 16 residues. CDR3 nucleotide sequence: TGTGCCAGCAGTTTCAGACAGGGGGCCGGTAACACTGAAGCTTTCTTT. This gives the protein CASSFRQGAGNTEAFF.

The rearrangement links TRBV5-8 to TRBJ2-3, with TRBD2 matching over 12 bases. Germline CDR1 is SGHTS and CDR2 is YDEGEE. CDR3 length: 16 amino acids. V shed 1 base, J shed 2 bases, and the junction held 2 bases outside the gene matches. DNA for the CDR3: TGTGCCAGCAGCTTGCTAGCGGGAGGGTTCACAGATACGCAGTATTTT. Protein product: CASSLLAGGFTDTQYF.

This clone was detected once. The genes are TRBV11-3 and TRBJ1-2; TRBD1 agrees at 10 bases. CDR3 length: 14 amino acids. CDR1 is SGHNT and CDR2 is YENEEA in the germline V gene. The ends lost 4 bases at V and 8 bases at J; junction bases unmatched: 7. The CDR3 protein is CASSSRQGAGGYTF. The CDR3 DNA reads TGTGCCAGCAGCTCCCGACAGGGGGCCGGGGGCTACACCTTC.

The chain uses TRBV18 and TRBJ2-2; 11 positions agree with TRBD1. The J segment lost 5 bases and the V segment lost 1 base, leaving 12 bases of the junction unmatched. This CDR3 comprises 19 residues. In germline, CDR1 is KGHSH, CDR2 LQKENI. CDR3: CASSPRPGQGGYFTGELFF. CDR3 sequence (DNA): TGTGCCAGCTCACCACGCCCGGGACAGGGGGGATACTTTACCGGGGAGCTGTTTTTT.

The CDR3 here is CASSLVQGGSPLHF. The CDR3 coding sequence is TGCGCCAGCAGCTTGGTGCAGGGTGGTTCACCCCTCCACTTT. The chain uses TRBV5-1 and TRBJ1-6; possible D gene TRBD1, 5 bases. V was clipped by 0 bases and J by 9 bases, with 10 bases between them. Per germline, CDR1 SGHRS and CDR2 YFSETQ. The CDR3 has 14 amino acids.

V and J are TRBV6-5 and TRBJ1-2; no firm D call. The CDR3 loop spans 11 amino acids. The germline V and J ends were trimmed by 6 bases and 3 bases, with 5 bases remaining between them. CDR1 is MNHEY, CDR2 SVGAGI, per germline. CDR3 loop: CASSSHYGYTF. The DNA for the CDR3 is TGTGCCAGCAGCTCTCACTATGGCTACACCTTC.

V gene TRBV5-1 combines with J gene TRBJ2-3, with D possibly matching TRBD2 (7 bases). The CDR3 loop spans 14 amino acids. With 9 bases removed from V and 0 bases from J, the gap between germline ends came to 14 bases. Germline assignment: CDR1 SGHRS and CDR2 YFSETQ. The CDR3 spells CATGGGRSTDTQYF. The CDR3 nucleotides read TGCGCCACCGGCGGGGGCCGGAGCACAGATACGCAGTATTTT.

V usage is TRBV6-2 or TRBV6-3 and J usage is TRBJ2-4; D possibly corresponds to TRBD2 (5 bases). In germline, CDR1 is MNHEY, CDR2 SVGEGT. Trimming removed 0 bases from V and 10 bases from J, with 13 bases in between. The CDR3 extends over 14 amino acids. Here the CDR3 DNA reads TGTGCCAGCAGTTACTCAGTGACTACCGGAATTCAGTACTTC. Translation: CASSYSVTTGIQYF.

CDR3 sequence reads: CASSYRSQETQYF. CDR3 in DNA: TGCGCCAGCAGCTACAGAAGCCAAGAGACCCAGTACTTC. The chain combines TRBV5-1 with TRBJ2-5; D is unclear. The germline V and J ends were trimmed by 3 bases and 1 base, with 7 bases remaining between them. Germline lookup yields CDR1 SGHRS and CDR2 YFSETQ. This CDR3 contains 13 residues.

The rearrangement uses TRBV28 and TRBJ1-1, with TRBD1 matching 8 bases. V was clipped by 5 bases and J by 0 bases; unmatched bases: 8. The CDR3 extends over 16 amino acids. Germline CDR1 and CDR2: MDHEN and SYDVKM. The chain's CDR3 is CASSPTTGGVNTEAFF. CDR3 DNA: TGTGCCAGCAGTCCGACCACAGGGGGGGTGAACACTGAAGCTTTCTTT.

The chain employs TRBV2 and TRBJ2-3; 14 bases match TRBD2. The CDR3 extends over 16 amino acids. Germline-derived CDR1 and CDR2 are SNHLY and FYNNEI. After removal of 5 bases from V and 6 bases from J, the junction contained 7 bases not matched to a gene. The chain's CDR3 is CASSLGLAGGGDTQYF. CDR3 nucleotides: TGTGCCAGCAGTCTCGGACTAGCGGGAGGTGGGGATACGCAGTATTTT.

Points on this clone: The sample contains more than one DNA sequence encoding this CDR3. The rearrangement joins TRBV5-4 to TRBJ2-1, with TRBD1 matching over 7 bases. Trimming at V came to 0 bases and at J to 6 bases, leaving 0 bases not matched to a gene. The CDR3 spans 13 residues. Germline V gene lookup returns CDR1 SGHNT and CDR2 YYREEE (reference sequence). The DNA of the CDR3 is TGTGCCAGCAGCTTGGCAGGGGGCAATGAGCAGTTCTTC. Protein product: CASSLAGGNEQFF.

The chain uses TRBV7-9 and TRBJ2-7; D might be TRBD2 (5 bases). Germline CDR1 and CDR2: SEHNR and FQNEAQ (reference sequence). V lost 5 bases and J lost 3, with 11 bases in between. The CDR3 contains 13 residues. Here the CDR3 DNA reads TGTGCCAGCAGCCCACGGGATTACTACGAGCAGTACTTC. This sequence encodes CASSPRDYYEQYF.